The T cell receptor beta chain under discussion was sequenced for a study of T cell clonality in common variable immunodeficiency. Notes on the study in general: Compared with controls, CVID subjects had fewer shared TCRbeta clones. CVID patient heterogeneity limited repertoire-clinical complication correlations. Common variable immunodeficiency TCR beta sequences reportedly had fewer deletions and N-nucleotide insertions.

Some clones are missing from TCRdb's copy, which holds only in-frame ones; the method was immunoSEQ multiplex PCR. The counts give about 35,000 clones, none of them seen only once; approximately 2.6% is held by the top ten. Trimming took off 4 bases at V and 7 bases at J, with 10 bases between the two ends. CDR1 is LNHNV and CDR2 is YYDKDF in the germline V gene (reference sequence). CDR3 length: 13 residues. In this sample, this clone turned up many times. As yet, its antigen is unknown. The missing CDR3 end, 3 residues past where the read stops, is filled in from the germline J gene. The sequenced sample consisted of peripheral blood mononuclear cells. The chain uses TRBV15 and TRBJ1-4, with D hard to call. The clonotype originates from a person between 18 and 75 years old in good health. CDR3 region: CATSIATSEKLFF. The sequenced CDR3 bases are TGTGCCACCAGCATTGCCACTTCTGAAAAA.